This T cell receptor (beta chain) was documented in a study of cytomegalovirus exposure and HLA in healthy donors (dated by TCRdb to 2016 to 2017). Notes on the research overall: In an earlier analysis of under 750 of the donors, 276 Gb of sequence data and about 110 million unique TCR beta sequences from about 190 million T cells were reported. Typing coverage varied by locus: roughly 620-640 donors for A, B, C, DRB1 and DQB1; approximately 520 for DQA1; 600 to 610 for DPA1; approximately 490 for DPB1. An early release that covered fewer than 800 HLA-typed donors contained approximately 320 gigabases of sequencing data and approximately 85 million unique TCR sequences. Donor age, sex, ethnicity and CMV serostatus were compiled alongside the repertoire data. Among approximately 370 genotyped donors of the cohort, an average of approximately 240,000 unique TCR beta nucleotide sequences was sequenced per donor, of which 15% to 20% were non-productive. The study used immunosequencing to profile the T cell repertoires of 666 subjects and linked those repertoires to cytomegalovirus serostatus. All discovery cohort repertoires had been generated using a single sequencing platform. In a later analysis, previously published TCR beta repertoires from hundreds of donors were re-analyzed and high-resolution HLA genotyping was added so that TCR occurrence patterns could be studied. Of the 300 to 500 genotyped donors, 65% to 90% were placed in the genetic ancestry cluster associated with self-reported Caucasian donors. Five DR-DQ haplotypes were treated as single units for association and clustering because of strong linkage in the cohort. Both class I and class II loci were covered by HLA typing, at four-digit resolution. High-throughput TCR immunosequencing, statistical association of individual TCRs with disease status, and machine learning were combined to predict cytomegalovirus infection status. In addition to the first cohort of several hundred subjects, a separate validation cohort of approximately 110 different subjects was used. The aim of the study was to test whether cataloging public T cell receptors could identify signatures of past pathogen exposure. A later genetic analysis used genome-wide SNP genotypes for about three fifths of the 666 donors, treating that subset as a discovery cohort. The later analysis used no new phenotypic data to find candidate immune exposures, relying instead on TCR beta sequences and their occurrence across donors. An earlier analysis of around 580 of the donors used high-throughput TCR beta sequencing to judge whether each TCR beta V gene segment behaved as functional or pseudogenic. Results the study describes overall, beyond this receptor: A later analysis reported that several top co-occurrence clusters appeared linked to parvovirus B19, influenza, CMV and Epstein-Barr virus. The presence/absence analyses assumed that sequencing depth was roughly uniform across donors, and that assumption may not be true. Correlated functional status among segregating V segments might reflect linkage disequilibrium, but an unknown experimental factor could not be ruled out. A later genetic analysis associated a missense DCLRE1C variant with V-gene and J-gene trimming of TCR beta chains, and an independent cohort replicated the association. At a false discovery rate of 0.05, a later analysis linked 15,000 to 20,000 TCR beta sequences to specific HLA alleles. Because HLA typing was unavailable for some donors at each locus, only the typed subset was used in association tests. The authors suggested that the approach could potentially be extended to other disease states and immunological phenotypes. The classifier was reported to diagnose cytomegalovirus status with high specificity and sensitivity in both the original and validation cohorts. A further reported finding was that TCR beta sequences accurately predicted the HLA-A and HLA-B alleles for most subjects in the first cohort. Most TCR sequences were seen in very few donors, while some public TCRs were found in many individuals. The earlier analysis of fewer than 750 of the donors excluded 15 to 20 rarely observed V segments, including chromosome 9 orphons, because counts were too low. The only immune exposure information available for the cohort was CMV serostatus. Compared with equally common non-associated chains, HLA-associated TCR beta chains in a later analysis were more clonally expanded and had lower generation probabilities. Strong co-occurrence of HLA alleles, especially DR and DQ, made assigning TCR associations to individual alleles difficult. In an earlier analysis of about 540 of the donors, most TCR beta V segments were observed in productive rearrangements about 87% or about 30% of the time, broadly matching IMGT annotations. A later genetic analysis reported fewer N-insertions in productive TCRs among donors in an Asian-associated ancestry cluster than the roughly 700-donor mean. According to a later analysis, most CMV-associated TCR beta chains appeared to be HLA-restricted, and the HLA associations seemed to be driven largely by CMV exposure. In the study, roughly 160 TCR beta chains were listed as associated with cytomegalovirus. A cluster of highly shared sequence variants was judged likely to be a technical artifact of the sequencing pipeline. Only TCR beta chains were sequenced in this cohort, and the absence of alpha or paired-chain data limited detectable features. In a later analysis, the rate of TCR association differed among HLA loci, with DRB1 alleles having the most associated TCRs and HLA-C alleles having the fewest. Some IMGT-functional V segments, including TRBV6-2 and TRBV6-3, could not be told apart with the 87-base-pair reads, so those segments were excluded. In vitro tests confirmed that a few of the cytomegalovirus-associated TCR beta chains recognize cytomegalovirus antigens.

Looking up the germline V gene (reference sequence) yields CDR1 GTSNPN and CDR2 SVGIG. V lost 5 bases and J lost 9 bases, and the count of bases not matched to a germline gene is 6. The CDR3 runs 11 residues from the cysteine to the phenylalanine. Only CDR3 DNA remains: 33 bases, in frame from the first base. Libraries were built with the immunoSEQ multiplex PCR assay. For the multiplex PCR, a mixture combining 60 forward primers for TCR Vbeta segments and 13 reverse primers for TCR Jbeta segments was used. The CDR3 region of rearranged TCR beta genes was amplified from genomic DNA with a multiplex PCR assay. Amplified TCR beta libraries were sequenced as 87-base-pair reads on the Illumina HiSeq System. As for the authors' bioinformatics: In a later analysis, roughly 80 million unique TCR beta chains were counted across the roughly 700 repertoires, and roughly 9.9 million of these chains were shared by at least two donors. A nearest-neighbor algorithm error-corrected the raw reads and collapsed the reads into unique sequences, merging closely related sequences to remove PCR and sequencing errors. Alignment of CDR3 sequences to IMGT reference sequences was used to assign V, D and J gene segments. For a sequence to be retained, a match of at least six nucleotides was required to both a V gene segment and a J gene segment. Rearrangements were classified as productive when the CDR3 lacked stop codons and remained in frame with V and J, and all other rearrangements were classified as non-productive. Following IMGT convention, CDR3 was defined as the stretch from the second conserved V-encoded cysteine up to the conserved J-encoded phenylalanine. The earlier analysis of about 530 of the donors excluded any sequence lacking an unambiguous match to a single V gene segment. In an earlier analysis of 587 of the donors, a V segment was called functional when productive rearrangements were above 56.7%, and segregating when the standard deviation between donors exceeded 5%. A statistical classification framework was built for diagnosing cytomegalovirus status from the catalog of TCR beta chain sequences. A later analysis assigned V and J genes by comparing TCR nucleotide sequences with IMGT/GENE-DB human TR gene sequences. Using the TCRdist pipeline, a later analysis assigned CDR3 sequences along with most-parsimonious VDJ recombination scenarios. In a later analysis, every TCR beta chain was defined by the combination of its CDR3 amino acid sequence and its V-gene family, and reads without a unique V-gene family were dropped. As a way to deal with suspected cross-contamination and a sequencing artifact, a later analysis dropped hundreds of nucleotide sequences that were highly shared and had low generation probability. A later analysis calculated a clonal expansion index for each public chain from normalized within-repertoire ranks of inferred template counts. In a later analysis, generation probabilities were computed using a VDJ recombination model fitted to out-of-frame rearrangements, and the results were checked against IGoR. Hypergeometric tests were used in a later analysis to score TCR-TCR, TCR-HLA and TCR-CMV co-occurrence, with a repertoire-size bias correction applied to the TCR pairs. To estimate false discovery rates, a later analysis permuted the HLA or CMV assignments 20 times. In a later analysis, co-occurring TCRs were grouped with DBSCAN, and TCRdist sequence similarity was added when clustering was performed within HLA-allele-positive subsets. Co-occurrence clustering excluded repertoires with fewer than 30,000 or more than 120,000 public chains, plus five with anomalous nucleotide sharing. The table was pulled from immuneACCESS by TCRdb, which kept in-frame rearrangements only. Such tables lose some clones; where checked, under half of the loss comes from unresolved V genes, and the rest has no known cause. V, J and clone size are taken as reported in that table, and D and trimming were inferred from the DNA itself. Across this sample there are 160,000 or so clones, with approximately 80% seen only once. The ten top clones hold under 2.5% of the sample.

In total, just over 650 healthy bone marrow donors made up the cohort. All cohort members were sampled while nominally healthy, although unrecorded immune exposures were likely present. The donor was CMV seronegative and was included in the group of under 450 seronegative cohort members. A peripheral blood sample was collected from each donor, and TCR beta sequencing was performed on peripheral blood mononuclear cells. Genomic DNA extraction from the blood cell samples was performed with the Qiagen DNeasy Blood Extraction Kit. In its sample, this clone was seen a few times. The clone's antigen remains unknown. The record has no base qualities; no much larger clone is one base away.

The sample comprised PBMCs. The sequence was obtained from a man aged 55-75 years in good health and CMV-seronegative. The chain links TRBV30 with TRBJ2-7; TRBD1 aligns with 8 central bases. The CDR3 sequence is CAWRTGIRQYF. In nucleotides, the sequence is TGTGCCTGGCGGACAGGGATTCGGCAGTACTTC.